This record concerns one TCR beta chain sequence. Its recognized antigen is unknown. No base quality information exists; no much larger clone differs at one position. The CDR3 regions of human TCRbeta chains were analyzed by immunosequencing. The authors' pipeline ran thus. Repertoire TCRs were matched against a reference library of SARS-CoV-2-specific TCRs generated with the MIRA antigen-specificity platform. Breadth was defined as the fraction of unique TCRs that were SARS-CoV-2-associated, and depth was defined as the fraction of total T cells that were SARS-CoV-2-associated. Using the MIRA data, each spike-specific TCR was mapped to the spike region that the TCR reacts to and placed in a CD4 or CD8 class. Log10-transformed breadth and depth values were compared by one-way ANOVA with Sidak's multiple comparisons tests. The immuneACCESS repertoire file appears here via TCRdb, limited to in-frame rearrangements. These files lack a portion of the clones; in checked studies, under half of the deficit traces to unresolved V genes, and the cause of the others is not known. V and J calls and clone size follow that table, whereas D and trimming were derived from the DNA. Within this sample are about 140,000 clones, with 89% of them counted one time only. The ten most abundant clones make up about 3% of the sample.

Reading the label with the study, this specimen's time point is: baseline before first vaccination. Vaccinee samples were obtained from the UK trials COV001 and COV002, which included a single-blind randomized controlled phase 2/3 trial of AZD1222 (ChAdOx1 nCoV-19) in healthy adults. Trial participant PBMC samples were collected at day 0 and day 28 after the second dose for TCRbeta chain sequencing. Inclusive of the bounding cysteine and phenylalanine, the CDR3 is 15 residues long. The DNA shown is the 45-base CDR3, in frame from base 1. From a lookup of the germline V gene, CDR1 and CDR2 are SQVTM and ANQGSEA. Clipping removes 3 bases from V and 6 bases from J, with 11 as the unmatched junction base count. This sample was taken from a study of T cell responses to AZD1222 COVID-19 vaccine listed by TCRdb under 2021. In terms of the full investigation: AZD1222 recipients given second doses at about 4 weeks or at about 12 weeks were pooled, since spike-specific TCR depth and breadth were not found to differ between the two schedules. A total of just over 230 trial participants underwent TCR sequencing, of whom 200 to 220 had received two doses of AZD1222 and some 25 had received two doses of the MenACWY control vaccine. Trial participants were enrolled by age into subgroups of 18-55, 56-69 and 70-plus years, and around 150, 28 and 57 TCR-sequenced participants, respectively, were included in these subgroups. What the research found in general, with its limitations: Participants were mostly white British and included more females than males, and it was suggested by the authors that clonal diversity may have been underestimated. Conclusions about previously exposed vaccinees are limited, since just 6 or 7 AZD1222 recipients were seropositive for SARS-CoV-2 at baseline. In the small 56-69-year group, the increase in depth fell short of significance, most likely because of low power. Epitopes outside the regions mutated in the B.1.351 and B.1.1.7 variants were reportedly recognized by nearly half of the unique spike-specific TCRs. Spike-specific TCR breadth and depth rose significantly after two AZD1222 doses compared with day 0 and with MenACWY recipients. The whole spike protein was spanned by vaccine-associated CD4 TCRs, and dominant responses were seen in regions 160-218 and 743-854. Because no day 14 peak-response samples were available, repertoires were characterized only after the peak T cell response.

The sequence derives from an adult in good health. Material: peripheral blood, obtained on day 0 of AZD1222 vaccination. The chain uses TRBV29-1 and TRBJ2-7, and TRBD1 aligns with 10 junction nucleotides. The nucleotides read TGCAGCGTTGAGGGTATTGGGGGGACAGGGGTCGAGCAGTACTTC. This is translated as CSVEGIGGTGVEQYF.